This record looks at one TCR beta chain sequence and its context. Its specificity is not known. The CDR3 is 14 residues long. Trimming removed 6 bases at V and 1 base at J, with 10 bases between. The V gene's germline CDR1 is SGHAT and CDR2 FQNNGV. Only in-frame clones appear in the TCRdb table, and some are missing; sequencing was by immunoSEQ multiplex PCR. The data show roughly 67,000 clones, with about 90% seen just once and 0.7% to 1% held by the top ten. The sample originates from a study of OX40 agonist ivuxolimab in advanced cancers. Notes on the study in general: Researchers did not establish what antigens the expanded peripheral T cells target. Relative to CD4+, CD8+ T cells held more expanded clones on average.

V is TRBV11-2 and J is TRBJ1-5; D possibly corresponds to TRBD1 (5 bases). The specimen comprised CD4+ or CD8+ T cells sorted from blood, sampled in a trial of the OX40 agonist ivuxolimab. This TCR came from an adult with an advanced solid tumor such as melanoma, head and neck, liver or kidney cancer. DNA for the CDR3: TGTGCCAGCAGAGGGGTGGGGAGCAATCAGCCCCAGCATTTT. This translates into CASRGVGSNQPQHF.